This T cell receptor (beta chain) comes out of a study of blood T cell repertoires in COVID-19. Authors' processing steps: By means of reference gene primer amplification, nucleated cell counts were estimated. Sequencing used immunoSEQ multiplex PCR; TCRdb keeps in-frame clones, though not all of them. The V and J calls and clone size come from that table; D and trimming were worked out from the DNA. The table shows under 300,000 clones, with more than 65% occurring only once. Participant ages covered roughly 18 to 89 years across 24 US areas. Cohort placement rested on clinical history that participants reported themselves. V gave up 5 bases and J gave up 1 base; unmatched junction bases: 10. CDR1 and CDR2 (germline): LNHDA, SQIVND (reference sequence). The CDR3 sequence is 18 residues long.

The receptor's source is a man in his fifties who had recovered from COVID-19. This chain uses TRBV19 with TRBJ2-2; TRBD1 matches at 10 bases. Sequenced input: PBMCs or T cells enriched from blood (not recorded which). DNA of the CDR3: TGTGCCAGTAGTTTGGGGGACAGGGGATTCCGGAACACCGGGGAGCTGTTTTTT. Protein product: CASSLGDRGFRNTGELFF.